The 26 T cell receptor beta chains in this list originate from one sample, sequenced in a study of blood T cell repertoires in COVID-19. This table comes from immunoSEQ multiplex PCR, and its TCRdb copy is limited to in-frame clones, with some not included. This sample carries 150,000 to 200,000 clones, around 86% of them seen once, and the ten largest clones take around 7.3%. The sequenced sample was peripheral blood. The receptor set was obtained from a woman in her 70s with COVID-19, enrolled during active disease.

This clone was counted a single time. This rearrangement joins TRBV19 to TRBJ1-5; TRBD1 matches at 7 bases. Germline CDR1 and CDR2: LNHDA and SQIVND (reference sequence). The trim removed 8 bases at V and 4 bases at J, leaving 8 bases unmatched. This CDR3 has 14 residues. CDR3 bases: TGTGCCAGTGTACGACAGGGTACGAATCAGCCCCAGCATTTT. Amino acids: CASVRQGTNQPQHF.

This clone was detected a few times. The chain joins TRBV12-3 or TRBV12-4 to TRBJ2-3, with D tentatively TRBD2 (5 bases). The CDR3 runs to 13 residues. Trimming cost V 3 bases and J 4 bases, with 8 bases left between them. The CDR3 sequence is CASSFQEADTQYF. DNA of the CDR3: TGTGCCAGCAGTTTCCAGGAGGCAGATACGCAGTATTTT.

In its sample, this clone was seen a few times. In DNA, the CDR3 is TGTGCCAGCGCAAGGACAGTATCCTACGAGCAGTACTTC. Encoded protein: CASARTVSYEQYF. V usage is TRBV2 and J usage is TRBJ2-7, with D maybe TRBD1 (6 bases). The length of the CDR3 is 13 residues. The V gene lost 8 bases and the J gene lost 1 base, with 12 bases spanning the gap. Germline V CDR1 and CDR2: SNHLY, FYNNEI.

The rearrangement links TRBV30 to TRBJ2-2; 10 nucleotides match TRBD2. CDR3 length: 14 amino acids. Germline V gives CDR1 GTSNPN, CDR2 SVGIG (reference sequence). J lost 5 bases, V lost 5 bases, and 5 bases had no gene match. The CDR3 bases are TGTGCCTGGGCTAGCGGGAGAATTACCGGGGAGCTGTTTTTT. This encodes CAWASGRITGELFF.

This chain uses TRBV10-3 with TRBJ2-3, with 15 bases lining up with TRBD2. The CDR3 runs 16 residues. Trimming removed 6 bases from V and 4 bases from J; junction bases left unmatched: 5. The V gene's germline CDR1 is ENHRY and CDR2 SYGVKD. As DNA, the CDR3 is TGTGCCATCAGGGGACTAGCGGGAGGTGGCGCAGATACGCAGTATTTT. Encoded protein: CAIRGLAGGGADTQYF.

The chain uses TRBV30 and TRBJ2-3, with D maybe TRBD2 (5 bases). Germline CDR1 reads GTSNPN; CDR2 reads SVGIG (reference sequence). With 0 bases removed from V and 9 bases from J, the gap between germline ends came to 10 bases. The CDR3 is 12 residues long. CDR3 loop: CAWSVVTGTQYF. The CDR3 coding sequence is TGTGCCTGGAGTGTAGTGACGGGAACGCAGTATTTT.

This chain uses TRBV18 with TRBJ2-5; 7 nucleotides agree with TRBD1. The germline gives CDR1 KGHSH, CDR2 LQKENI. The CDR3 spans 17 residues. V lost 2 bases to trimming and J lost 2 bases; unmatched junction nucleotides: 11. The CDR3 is CASSPGDRANIQETQYF. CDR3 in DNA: TGTGCCAGCTCACCAGGAGACAGGGCCAACATTCAAGAGACCCAGTACTTC.

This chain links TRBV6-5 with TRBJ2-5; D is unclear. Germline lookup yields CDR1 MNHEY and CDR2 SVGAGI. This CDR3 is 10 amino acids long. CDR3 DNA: TGTGCTACGGTAAAGGAGACCCAGTACTTC. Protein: CATVKETQYF.

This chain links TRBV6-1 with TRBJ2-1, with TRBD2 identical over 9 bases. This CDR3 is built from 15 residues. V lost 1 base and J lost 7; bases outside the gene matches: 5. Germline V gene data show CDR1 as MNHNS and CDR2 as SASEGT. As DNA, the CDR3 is TGTGCCAGCAGTGAAGTACCTAGCGGGACAAATGAGCAGTTCTTC. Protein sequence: CASSEVPSGTNEQFF.

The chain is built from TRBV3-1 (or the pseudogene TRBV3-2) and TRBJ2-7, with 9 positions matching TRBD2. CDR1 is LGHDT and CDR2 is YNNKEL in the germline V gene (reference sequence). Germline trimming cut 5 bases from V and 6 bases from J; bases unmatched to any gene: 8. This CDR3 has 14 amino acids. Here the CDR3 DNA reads TGTGCCAGCAGCTACTTAGCGGGAGTAAGCGAGCAGTACTTC. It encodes CASSYLAGVSEQYF.

CDR3 coding DNA: TGTGCCAGCAGTGATTTCCGGGACAGCGGCGAAAAACTGTTTTTT. Translating it yields CASSDFRDSGEKLFF. The chain links TRBV25-1 to TRBJ1-4; 7 bases are a match to TRBD1. The CDR3 is 15 amino acids. The trim removed 3 bases at V and 8 bases at J, leaving 9 bases unmatched. CDR1 is MGHDK and CDR2 is SYGVNS in the germline V gene.

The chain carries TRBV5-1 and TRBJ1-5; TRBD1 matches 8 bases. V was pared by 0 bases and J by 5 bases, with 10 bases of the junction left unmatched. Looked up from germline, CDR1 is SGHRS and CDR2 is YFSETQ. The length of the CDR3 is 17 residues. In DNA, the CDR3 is TGCGCCAGCAGCTTGGAGCCTGTGGCAGGGGGCTATCAGCCCCAGCATTTT. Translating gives CASSLEPVAGGYQPQHF.

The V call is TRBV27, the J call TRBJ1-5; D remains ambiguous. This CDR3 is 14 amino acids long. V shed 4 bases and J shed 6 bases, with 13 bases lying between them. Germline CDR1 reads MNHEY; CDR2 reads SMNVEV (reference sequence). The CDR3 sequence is CASSSPSRGQPQHF. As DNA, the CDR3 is TGTGCCAGCAGTTCCCCGAGTCGTGGTCAGCCCCAGCATTTT.

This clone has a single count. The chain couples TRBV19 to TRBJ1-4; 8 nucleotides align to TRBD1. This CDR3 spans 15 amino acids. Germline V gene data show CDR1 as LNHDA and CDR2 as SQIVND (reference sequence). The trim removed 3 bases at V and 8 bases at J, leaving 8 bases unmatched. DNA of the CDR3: TGTGCCAGTAGTATTCCCGGGACAGGACGCGAAAAACTGTTTTTT. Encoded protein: CASSIPGTGREKLFF.

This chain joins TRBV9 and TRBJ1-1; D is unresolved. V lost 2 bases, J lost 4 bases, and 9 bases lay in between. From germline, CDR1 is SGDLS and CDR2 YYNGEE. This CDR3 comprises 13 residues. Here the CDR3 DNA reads TGTGCCAGCAGCGTCACATTGGCCACTGAAGCTTTCTTT. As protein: CASSVTLATEAFF.

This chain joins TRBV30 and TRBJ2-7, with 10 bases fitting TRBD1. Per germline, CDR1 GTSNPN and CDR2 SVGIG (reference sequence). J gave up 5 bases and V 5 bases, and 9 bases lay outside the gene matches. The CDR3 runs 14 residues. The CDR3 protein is CAWGVTTGGHEQYF. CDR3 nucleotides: TGTGCCTGGGGAGTGACGACAGGGGGCCACGAGCAGTACTTC.

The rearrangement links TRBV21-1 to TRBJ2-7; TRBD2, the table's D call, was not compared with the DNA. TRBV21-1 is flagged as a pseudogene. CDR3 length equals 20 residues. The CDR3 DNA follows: TGTGCCAGCAGCAAAGAAGATGAGTTACTAGCGGGAGTCTTCCCCTACGAGCAGTACTTC. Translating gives CASSKEDELLAGVFPYEQYF.

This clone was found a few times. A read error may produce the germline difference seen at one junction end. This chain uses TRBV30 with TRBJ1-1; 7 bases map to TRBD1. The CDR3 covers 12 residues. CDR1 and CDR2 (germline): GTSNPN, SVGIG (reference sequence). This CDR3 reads CAGRTGNTEAFF. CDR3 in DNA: TGTGCCGGGAGGACAGGGAACACTGAAGCTTTCTTT. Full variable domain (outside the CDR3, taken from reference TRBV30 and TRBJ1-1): SQTIHQWPATLVQPVGSPLSLECTVEGTSNPNLYWYRQAAGRGLQLLFYSVGIGQISSEVPQNLSASRPQDRQFILSSKKLLLSDSGFYLCAGRTGNTEAFFGQGTRLTVV.

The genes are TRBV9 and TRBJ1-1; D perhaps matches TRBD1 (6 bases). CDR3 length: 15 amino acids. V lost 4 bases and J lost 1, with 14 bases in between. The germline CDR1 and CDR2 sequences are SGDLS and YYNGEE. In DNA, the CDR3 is TGTGCCAGCAGCTTTAGCCCAGGGGAGAACACTGAAGCTTTCTTT. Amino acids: CASSFSPGENTEAFF.

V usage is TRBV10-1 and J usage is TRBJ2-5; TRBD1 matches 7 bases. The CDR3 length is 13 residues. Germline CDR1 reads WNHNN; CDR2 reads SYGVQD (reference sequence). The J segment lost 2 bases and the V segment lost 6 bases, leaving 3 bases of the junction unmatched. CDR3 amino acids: CASSRGQQETQYF. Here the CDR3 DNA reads TGCGCCAGCAGCCGGGGACAGCAAGAGACCCAGTACTTC.

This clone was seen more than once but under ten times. CDR3: CASSRITTDFRQYF. The DNA of the CDR3 is TGTGCCAGCAGCCGAATTACGACAGATTTCAGGCAGTACTTC. The chain combines TRBV5-5 with TRBJ2-7; D might be TRBD1 (5 bases). V was cut by 4 bases and J by 9 bases, with 20 bases left in between. The CDR3 sequence is 14 residues long. Germline CDR1 is SGHKS and CDR2 is YYEKEE (reference sequence).

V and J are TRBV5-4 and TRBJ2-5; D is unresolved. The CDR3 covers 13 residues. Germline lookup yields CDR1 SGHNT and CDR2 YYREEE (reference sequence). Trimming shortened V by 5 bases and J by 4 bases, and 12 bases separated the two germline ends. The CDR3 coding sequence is TGTGCCAGCAGTACGGTCGGTACAGAGACCCAGTACTTC. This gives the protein CASSTVGTETQYF.

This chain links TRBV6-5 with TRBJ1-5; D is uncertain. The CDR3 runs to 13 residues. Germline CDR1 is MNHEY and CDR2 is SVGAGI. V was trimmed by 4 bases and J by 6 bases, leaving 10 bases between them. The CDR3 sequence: CASSSRDGQPQHF. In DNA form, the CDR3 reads TGTGCCAGCAGTTCCCGAGATGGTCAGCCCCAGCATTTT.

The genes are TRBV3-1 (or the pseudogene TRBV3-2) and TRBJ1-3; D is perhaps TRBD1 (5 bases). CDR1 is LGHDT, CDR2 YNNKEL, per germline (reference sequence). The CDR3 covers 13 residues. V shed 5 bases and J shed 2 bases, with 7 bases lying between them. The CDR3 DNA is TGTGCCAGCAGCGGCAGGGCTGGAAACACCATATATTTT. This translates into CASSGRAGNTIYF.

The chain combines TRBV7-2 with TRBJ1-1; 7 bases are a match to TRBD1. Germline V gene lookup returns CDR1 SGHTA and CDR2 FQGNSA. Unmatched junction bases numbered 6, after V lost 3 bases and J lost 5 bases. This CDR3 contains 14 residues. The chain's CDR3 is CASSLEGGGTEAFF. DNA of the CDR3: TGTGCCAGCAGCTTGGAAGGGGGCGGGACTGAAGCTTTCTTT.

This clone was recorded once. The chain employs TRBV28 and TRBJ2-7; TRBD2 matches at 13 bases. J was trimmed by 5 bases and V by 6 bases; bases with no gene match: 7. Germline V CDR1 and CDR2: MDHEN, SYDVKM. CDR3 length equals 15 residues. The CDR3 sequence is CASRRTSGSGDEQYF. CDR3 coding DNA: TGTGCCAGCAGGAGGACTAGCGGGAGTGGAGACGAGCAGTACTTC.